One TCR beta chain is described in this entry. The sample originates from a study of shared clonotypes between healthy human individuals. Using immunoSEQ multiplex PCR, the repertoire was profiled, and TCRdb retains in-frame clones only, with some absent. The table has about 1.9 million clones, approximately 92% seen once. The naive CD8 subset, CD45RO-negative cells positively selected for CCR7, excluded terminally differentiated effector memory CD45RA+ cells. The CDR3 has 15 amino acids. Germline CDR1 reads SEHNR; CDR2 reads FQNEAQ (reference sequence). V dropped 2 bases and J dropped 1 base, with 11 bases sitting between them.

V gene TRBV7-9 combines with J gene TRBJ1-1; no clear D. The origin of this receptor is a man between 18 and 29 years old in good health. Some clones in this sample may be carry-over from other donors' samples. The sequencing sample was made of naive CD8+ T cells from PBMCs. This chain's CDR3 is CASSLMAPPNTEAFF. In DNA, the CDR3 is TGTGCCAGCAGCTTAATGGCCCCCCCGAACACTGAAGCTTTCTTT.